A selection of T cell receptor beta chains follows, all from one sample in a study of post-analysis software for immune sequencing data. TCRdb fed the PCR reads into MiXCR, producing one record per CDR3 protein. In the table there are about 770,000 distinct CDR3 sequences, about 45% of which are singletons. Sequenced: blood. Receptor source: a girl aged 5-17 years with multiple sclerosis. The CDR3 runs from the conserved cysteine through the conserved F or W. D genes are given only for firm matches. Clone size is not always given. Where it is, it says once, few, many or a class for expanded clones.

d_gene	abundance	v_gene	j_gene	CDR3nt	CDR3aa
TRBD2	few	TRBV5-1	TRBJ2-1	TGCGCCAGCAGCTTGGAGCTAGCGGGAGGGTATGAGCAGTTCTTC	CASSLELAGGYEQFF
.	.	TRBV29-1	TRBJ2-1	TGCAGCGTTGAAGCATTAGGCAGAGAGCAGTTCTTC	CSVEALGREQFF
TRBD1	few	TRBV5-1	TRBJ2-6	TGCGCCAGCAGCTCCCCGGGACAGATCTACTCTGGGGCCAACGTCCTGACTTTC	CASSSPGQIYSGANVLTF
.	few	TRBV6-2/TRBV6-3	TRBJ2-7	TGTGCCAGCAGTTACTCGGCAGGGGAAGAGCAGTACTTC	CASSYSAGEEQYF
TRBD2	.	TRBV11-1	TRBJ2-7	TGTGCCAGCAGCTTATTCCCTAGCGGGGGCTACGAGCAGTACTTC	CASSLFPSGGYEQYF
.	.	TRBV12-3/TRBV12-4	TRBJ1-2	TGTGCCAGCAGTGACACCGTAGGACAGACGTATGGCTACACCTTC	CASSDTVGQTYGYTF
.	.	TRBV27	TRBJ2-7	TGTGCCAGCAGTTTATCGCTATCGGGCGAGCAGTACTTC	CASSLSLSGEQYF
TRBD2	.	TRBV24-1	TRBJ2-3	TGTGCCACCAGTGATCCGGGAGGGCGATCAGATACGCAGTATTTT	CATSDPGGRSDTQYF
.	.	TRBV21-1	TRBJ2-7	TGTGCCAGTAGGACCGGGACTAGCCTCCCCTACGAGCAGTACTTC	CASRTGTSLPYEQYF
.	.	TRBV20-1	TRBJ2-2	TGCAGTGCTAGAGAGGAGGGGAGGACCAACACCGGGGAGCTGTTTTTT	CSAREEGRTNTGELFF
TRBD2	few	TRBV9	TRBJ2-1	TGTGCCAGCAGCGTTTTGCTAGCGGCAATCAATGAGCAGTTCTTC	CASSVLLAAINEQFF
TRBD2	few	TRBV20-1	TRBJ2-1	TGCAGTGCTAGTGAGGGGACTAGCATCAATGAGCAGTTCTTC	CSASEGTSINEQFF
TRBD1	few	TRBV6-1	TRBJ1-2	TGTGCCAGCAGTGATACAGGGGGAGCTGGCTACACCTTC	CASSDTGGAGYTF
TRBD2	.	TRBV7-8	TRBJ2-7	TGTGCCAGCAGCTCCCCTCTCGGGAGGGTCTACGAGCAGTACTTC	CASSSPLGRVYEQYF
.	few	TRBV10-2	TRBJ1-2	TGCGCCAGCAGTTGGGACGGCTATGGCTACACCTTC	CASSWDGYGYTF
TRBD2	few	TRBV5-1	TRBJ2-1	TGCGCCAGCAGCTCGGGACTAGCGGTTAACTCCTACAATGAGCAGTTCTTC	CASSSGLAVNSYNEQFF
TRBD2	.	TRBV2	TRBJ2-1	TGTGCCAGCTGCGAGGGAGGGAAACCCTACAATGAGCAGTTCTTC	CASCEGGKPYNEQFF
TRBD1	few	TRBV28	TRBJ2-5	TGTGCCAGCACCTGGGACAGGACGCGGGAGACCCAGTACTTC	CASTWDRTRETQYF
TRBD1	.	TRBV3-1	TRBJ1-2	TGTGCCAGCAGCCAGGGTGGACAGGCTTATGGCTACACCTTC	CASSQGGQAYGYTF
TRBD1	.	TRBV29-1	TRBJ1-2	TGCAGCGCATCGGACAGGGGGTTTTATGGCTACACCTTC	CSASDRGFYGYTF
TRBD2	.	TRBV7-9	TRBJ2-3	TGTGCCAGCAGCTCTCCGGCTAGCGGGACCAACACAGATACGCAGTATTTT	CASSSPASGTNTDTQYF
.	.	TRBV20-1	TRBJ2-6	TGCAGTGCTAGCCTTGGGGCCAACGTCCTGACTTTC	CSASLGANVLTF
.	once	TRBV6-5	TRBJ2-7	TGTGCCAGCAGTTGGGCTAGCGACTACGAGCAGTACTTC	CASSWASDYEQYF
TRBD2	.	TRBV6-4	TRBJ2-3	TGTGCCAGCAGTGACCTAGCGGGCAGCACAGATACGCAGTATTTT	CASSDLAGSTDTQYF
.	.	TRBV11-2	TRBJ2-3	TGTGCCAGCAGCTTAAGCAGGGATATGGGCACAGATACGCAGTATTTT	CASSLSRDMGTDTQYF
TRBD2	few	TRBV4-1	TRBJ2-5	TGCGCCAGCAGCCAAGCGGAAGCGGGGCCCCTTACGGAGACCCAGTACTTC	CASSQAEAGPLTETQYF
.	.	TRBV7-2	TRBJ2-3	TGTGCCAGCAGCTTATCGGGGCGATACACAGATACGCAGTATTTT	CASSLSGRYTDTQYF
.	many	TRBV12-3/TRBV12-4	TRBJ2-5	TGTGCCAGCGGACAAGAGACCCAGTACTTC	CASGQETQYF
TRBD2	.	TRBV11-2	TRBJ2-1	TGTGCCAGCAGCTTAGTCCCCGGGACAATAGGGACTAGCGGGAGGGCCTCATACAATGAGCAGTTCTTC	CASSLVPGTIGTSGRASYNEQFF
TRBD1	.	TRBV20-1	TRBJ2-5	TGCAGCGTCTCACAGGGGCCTCAGACCCAGTACTTC	CSVSQGPQTQYF
TRBD1	.	TRBV7-9	TRBJ1-4	TGTGCCAGCAGCTTTGGGACAGGGCTAACTAATGAAAAACTGTTTTTT	CASSFGTGLTNEKLFF
TRBD1	once	TRBV29-1	TRBJ2-7	TGCAGCGTTGAAGGCCGGGACAGTTCCTACGAGCAGTACTTC	CSVEGRDSSYEQYF
.	.	TRBV12-3/TRBV12-4	TRBJ1-1	TGTGCCAGCAGTTTAGCCTTGGCGGGGAACACTGAAGCTTTCTTT	CASSLALAGNTEAFF